These T cell receptor beta chains were read from a single sample in a study of blood T cell repertoires in COVID-19. Clones were sequenced by immunoSEQ multiplex PCR, and TCRdb holds only the in-frame ones, with some missing. The table has about 190,000 clones, nearly 90% seen once. Sequencing was carried out using peripheral blood. The receptors shown here come from a man in his fifties with acute or convalescent COVID-19. CDR3s include the opening cysteine and the closing phenylalanine or tryptophan. D genes are given only for firm matches. The size of a clone is reported for some rows only, either as once, few or many, or as a class for expanded clones.

d_call,v_call,clone_size,cdr3_length,j_call,cdr3_aa,cdr3_nt
.,TRBV7-3,few,15,TRBJ2-1,CASSLRSGLLNEQFF,TGTGCCAGCAGCTTAAGGTCGGGACTCCTCAATGAGCAGTTCTTC
TRBD1,TRBV2,.,15,TRBJ2-2,CASQTTGTNTGELFF,TGTGCCAGCCAGACGACAGGGACGAACACCGGGGAGCTGTTTTTT
.,TRBV6-1,once,13,TRBJ1-5,CASSETGIQPQHF,TGTGCCAGCAGTGAAACAGGGATTCAGCCCCAGCATTTT
.,TRBV11-2,.,14,TRBJ2-7,CASSFQGLTYEQYF,TGTGCCAGCAGCTTCCAAGGACTGACCTACGAGCAGTACTTC
TRBD1,TRBV9,.,15,TRBJ1-2,CASSVGAGGRSGYTF,TGTGCCAGCAGCGTAGGGGCAGGGGGTCGGAGTGGCTACACCTTC
TRBD1,TRBV5-4,.,15,TRBJ2-5,CASSSPDRGRETQYF,TGTGCCAGCAGCTCACCCGACAGGGGGCGAGAGACCCAGTACTTC
TRBD1,TRBV24-1,.,18,TRBJ1-5,CATSDGRDSLNSNQPQHF,TGTGCCACCAGTGATGGCCGGGACAGTCTTAATAGCAATCAGCCCCAGCATTTT
TRBD1,TRBV19,.,16,TRBJ1-5,CASKGKDRVLDQPQHF,TGTGCCAGTAAAGGGAAGGACAGGGTATTGGATCAGCCCCAGCATTTT
.,TRBV13,.,16,TRBJ2-3,CASSMCRGEYTDTQYF,TGTGCCAGCAGCATGTGTCGGGGAGAATACACAGATACGCAGTATTTT
.,TRBV18,.,13,TRBJ1-1,CASSLGQNTEAFF,TGTGCCAGCTCACTGGGACAGAACACTGAAGCTTTCTTT
.,TRBV19,.,16,TRBJ1-5,CASSIGSGGRYQPQHF,TGTGCCAGTAGTATAGGTTCGGGGGGAAGATATCAGCCCCAGCATTTT
.,TRBV7-2,.,15,TRBJ2-2,CASSLSGRVTGELFF,TGTGCCAGCAGCTTAAGCGGTCGTGTCACCGGGGAGCTGTTTTTT
TRBD1,TRBV7-9,.,14,TRBJ2-7,CASSIRGRPYEQYF,TGTGCCAGCAGCATCAGGGGGCGACCCTACGAGCAGTACTTC
TRBD2,TRBV27,.,15,TRBJ2-3,CASSLFRAGTDTQYF,TGTGCCAGCAGTTTATTTAGAGCGGGGACAGATACGCAGTATTTT
TRBD2,TRBV29-1,.,17,TRBJ2-3,CSVRGTSGRGPTDTQYF,TGCAGCGTCCGAGGGACTAGCGGGAGAGGCCCCACAGATACGCAGTATTTT
TRBD2,TRBV28,.,17,TRBJ2-3,CASSTPSSGRAKDTQYF,TGTGCCAGCAGTACCCCGTCTAGCGGGAGGGCCAAAGATACGCAGTATTTT
TRBD1,TRBV10-3,.,15,TRBJ2-1,CAISGGGTGRYEQFF,TGTGCCATCAGTGGCGGAGGGACAGGGAGATATGAGCAGTTCTTC
TRBD1,TRBV5-6,.,14,TRBJ1-4,CASLRQGADEKLFF,TGTGCCAGCCTCCGACAGGGGGCTGACGAAAAACTGTTTTTT
.,TRBV11-1,.,16,TRBJ2-2,CASRPPRGSNTGELFF,TGTGCCAGCAGGCCCCCCAGGGGTTCGAACACCGGGGAGCTGTTTTTT
.,TRBV28,.,13,TRBJ2-7,CASRTGPAYEQYF,TGTGCCAGCAGAACAGGGCCGGCCTACGAGCAGTACTTC
TRBD2,TRBV9,.,16,TRBJ2-7,CASSVGASGVLAEQYF,TGTGCCAGCAGCGTAGGGGCTAGCGGTGTACTGGCCGAGCAGTACTTC
TRBD2,TRBV7-2,.,15,TRBJ2-3,CASIITSGSTDTQYF,TGTGCCAGCATCATTACTAGCGGGAGTACAGATACGCAGTATTTT
.,TRBV6-5,.,13,TRBJ1-2,CASSGTGISGYTF,TGTGCCAGCAGCGGAACCGGGATAAGTGGCTACACCTTC
.,TRBV9,.,15,TRBJ2-1,CASSVIEVSYNEQFF,TGTGCCAGCAGCGTAATTGAGGTTTCCTACAATGAGCAGTTCTTC
.,TRBV3-1/TRBV3-2,.,12,TRBJ2-1,CASSLERTQQFF,TGTGCCAGCAGCCTAGAAAGAACTCAGCAGTTCTTC
TRBD2,TRBV18,.,15,TRBJ2-2,CASSPAGGMTGELFF,TGTGCCAGCTCACCAGCGGGGGGCATGACCGGGGAGCTGTTTTTT
.,TRBV25-1,.,12,TRBJ1-3,CASSTASNTIYF,TGTGCCAGCAGTACTGCCTCCAACACCATATATTTT
.,TRBV4-2,.,17,TRBJ1-1,CASSPEEATMRNTEAFF,TGTGCCAGCAGCCCAGAAGAGGCAACAATGAGGAACACTGAAGCTTTCTTT
.,TRBV10-3,.,14,TRBJ1-5,CAISTAPRGQPQHF,TGTGCCATCTCGACAGCGCCAAGGGGACAGCCCCAGCATTTT
.,TRBV21-1,.,15,TRBJ2-4,CASSTRQGTKNIQYF,TGTGCCAGCAGCACCCGACAGGGGACCAAAAACATTCAGTACTTC
TRBD1,TRBV6-2/TRBV6-3,.,16,TRBJ2-7,CASSYNRGRGSYEQYF,TGTGCCAGCAGTTACAACAGGGGGCGCGGGTCCTACGAGCAGTACTTC
.,TRBV19,.,13,TRBJ1-1,CASLQGFGTEAFF,TGTGCCAGTTTACAGGGATTCGGCACTGAAGCTTTCTTT
TRBD1,TRBV3-1/TRBV3-2,.,15,TRBJ2-7,CASSQGNRGPVEQYF,TGTGCCAGCAGCCAAGGTAACAGGGGGCCGGTCGAGCAGTACTTC
TRBD2,TRBV7-3,.,15,TRBJ2-1,CASSLNSGGGNEQFF,TGTGCCAGCAGCTTAAATAGCGGGGGAGGCAATGAGCAGTTCTTC
.,TRBV30,.,14,TRBJ1-4,CAWGQGREGEKLFF,TGTGCCTGGGGGCAGGGAAGGGAAGGTGAAAAACTGTTTTTT
.,TRBV27,.,13,TRBJ2-3,CASSRQVADTQYF,TGTGCCAGCAGCCGACAGGTAGCAGATACGCAGTATTTT
.,TRBV6-5,.,14,TRBJ2-7,CASSLSVGSYEQYF,TGTGCCAGCAGCTTAAGTGTCGGGAGTTACGAGCAGTACTTC
.,TRBV11-2,.,13,TRBJ2-3,CASSFAGADTQYF,TGTGCCAGCAGCTTTGCGGGTGCAGATACGCAGTATTTT
.,TRBV5-1,.,14,TRBJ2-5,CASRESGNLETQYF,TGCGCCAGCCGCGAGTCGGGGAACTTAGAGACCCAGTACTTC
TRBD1,TRBV7-2,.,15,TRBJ1-4,CASSRSTGVIEKLFF,TGTGCCAGCAGCCGCTCTACAGGGGTAATTGAAAAACTGTTTTTT
TRBD2,TRBV7-3,.,15,TRBJ2-1,CASSSPAGGQNEQFF,TGTGCCAGCAGCTCCCCAGCGGGGGGACAGAATGAGCAGTTCTTC
TRBD2,TRBV5-1,once,15,TRBJ2-7,CASSLVASGTYEQYF,TGCGCCAGCAGCTTGGTAGCTAGCGGGACCTACGAGCAGTACTTC
TRBD2,TRBV28,.,17,TRBJ2-7,CASSLPLTSGNSYEQYF,TGTGCCAGCAGTTTACCGTTGACTAGCGGAAACTCCTACGAGCAGTACTTC
.,TRBV4-1,few,17,TRBJ1-5,CASSQDSGAMNNQPQHF,TGCGCCAGCAGCCAAGACTCAGGGGCGATGAATAATCAGCCCCAGCATTTT
.,TRBV28,.,16,TRBJ2-3,CASSRSRSGSTDTQYF,TGTGCCAGCAGTCGAAGTCGATCCGGGTCCACAGATACGCAGTATTTT
TRBD2,TRBV27,.,15,TRBJ2-7,CASSLRTSGLYEQYF,TGTGCCAGCAGTTTACGGACTAGCGGACTTTACGAGCAGTACTTC
TRBD2,TRBV4-2,.,18,TRBJ2-3,CASSPTSGGAVGTDTQYF,TGTGCCAGCAGCCCCACTAGCGGGGGGGCGGTTGGCACAGATACGCAGTATTTT
.,TRBV27,once,16,TRBJ1-5,CASGPTRLNSNQPQHF,TGTGCCAGCGGGCCCACCCGTTTAAATAGCAATCAGCCCCAGCATTTT
.,TRBV7-9,.,16,TRBJ2-3,CASSSGRGGRTDTQYF,TGTGCCAGCAGCTCAGGAAGGGGGGGTAGGACAGATACGCAGTATTTT
.,TRBV5-1,.,13,TRBJ2-7,CASSEIASYEQYF,TGCGCCAGCAGTGAAATAGCCTCCTACGAGCAGTACTTC
TRBD1,TRBV5-1,.,15,TRBJ1-6,CASSRGQATNSPLHF,TGCGCCAGCAGCCGGGGACAGGCGACAAATTCACCCCTCCACTTT
TRBD1,TRBV4-2,.,15,TRBJ1-5,CASSQTGDSNQPQHF,TGTGCCAGCAGCCAAACAGGGGATAGCAATCAGCCCCAGCATTTT
TRBD1,TRBV7-9,.,16,TRBJ2-3,CASTFNRDRSSDTQYF,TGTGCCAGCACCTTTAACCGGGACAGATCTTCGGATACGCAGTATTTT
TRBD2,TRBV5-1,.,13,TRBJ2-3,CASVLAGGNTQYF,TGCGCCAGCGTCCTAGCGGGAGGGAATACGCAGTATTTT
.,TRBV10-3,.,17,TRBJ2-1,CAISESIRGAGDNEQFF,TGTGCCATCAGTGAGTCGATACGGGGGGCAGGGGACAATGAGCAGTTCTTC
.,TRBV19,once,14,TRBJ2-5,CASSIGGGMGTQYF,TGTGCCAGTAGTATAGGTGGAGGGATGGGGACCCAGTACTTC
TRBD1,TRBV19,.,12,TRBJ2-7,CASKDRGYEQYF,TGTGCCAGTAAAGACAGGGGGTACGAGCAGTACTTC
TRBD2,TRBV7-3,.,17,TRBJ2-1,CASSLRPTSGIGNEQFF,TGTGCCAGCAGCTTAAGGCCCACTAGCGGGATCGGGAATGAGCAGTTCTTC
TRBD2,TRBV6-5,.,16,TRBJ2-3,CASSYKAGGSTDTQYF,TGTGCCAGCAGTTACAAAGCGGGAGGGAGCACAGATACGCAGTATTTT